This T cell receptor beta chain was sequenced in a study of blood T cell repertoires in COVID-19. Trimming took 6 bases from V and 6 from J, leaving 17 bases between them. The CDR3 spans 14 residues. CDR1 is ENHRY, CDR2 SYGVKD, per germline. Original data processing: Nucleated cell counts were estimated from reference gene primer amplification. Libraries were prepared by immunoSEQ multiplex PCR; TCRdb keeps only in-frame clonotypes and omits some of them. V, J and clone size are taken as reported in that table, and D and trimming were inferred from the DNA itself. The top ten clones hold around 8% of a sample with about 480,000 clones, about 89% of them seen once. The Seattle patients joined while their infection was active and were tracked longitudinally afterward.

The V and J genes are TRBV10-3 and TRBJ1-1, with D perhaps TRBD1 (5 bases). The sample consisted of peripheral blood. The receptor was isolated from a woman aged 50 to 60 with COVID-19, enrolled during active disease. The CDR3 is CAISPRGGGAEAFF. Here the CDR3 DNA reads TGTGCCATCAGCCCGAGGGGAGGCGGGGCTGAAGCTTTCTTT.